Listed below are T cell receptor beta chains from one sample, sequenced in a study of blood T cells in healthy people across ages. From the 5' RACE reads, TCRdb called clonotypes with MiXCR, one entry per CDR3 protein. The sample holds fewer than 1,200,000 distinct CDR3 sequences, less than 25% seen once. These records were also assigned to another study, of T cells of mothers and their children.

Sequenced: blood. These receptors were obtained from a girl aged 2 to 9 in good health. The CDR3 runs from the conserved cysteine through the conserved F or W. Each record gives: D gene, V gene, clone size, J gene, CDR3 protein, CDR3 DNA. A D gene is named only where the DNA matches it firmly. Size is stated for part of the rows, as once, few or many counts, or as a class when the clone is expanded.

.	TRBV7-2	.	TRBJ2-5	CASSPLRGGENQYF	TGTGCCAGCAGCCCGCTGAGGGGTGGAGAGAACCAGTACTTC
.	TRBV28	.	TRBJ2-7	CASSLGGKGYEQYF	TGTGCCAGCAGTTTAGGCGGGAAGGGCTACGAGCAGTACTTC
.	TRBV28	.	TRBJ2-7	CASSRRGSSHEQYF	TGTGCCAGCAGCCGGAGAGGGAGTAGCCACGAGCAGTACTTC
.	TRBV12-3/TRBV12-4	.	TRBJ2-2	CASRVEASNTGELFF	TGTGCCAGCAGGGTCGAGGCCTCGAACACCGGGGAGCTGTTTTTT
.	TRBV4-1	few	TRBJ2-5	CASSQEGVWETQYF	TGCGCCAGCAGCCAAGAGGGGGTATGGGAGACCCAGTACTTC
TRBD1	TRBV28	few	TRBJ2-1	CASSSSWDRSIDNEQFF	TGTGCCAGCAGTTCTTCCTGGGACAGGTCGATTGACAATGAGCAGTTCTTC
.	TRBV5-5	few	TRBJ2-7	CASSILMSSYEQYF	TGTGCCAGCAGCATTCTCATGAGCTCCTACGAGCAGTACTTC
.	TRBV12-3/TRBV12-4	few	TRBJ2-1	CASSFTTGGLDNEQFF	TGTGCCAGCAGTTTTACCACAGGCGGGTTAGACAATGAGCAGTTCTTC
TRBD2	TRBV6-1	few	TRBJ2-3	CASSEAGSGSTLQDTQYF	TGTGCCAGCAGTGAAGCAGGAAGCGGGAGTACATTGCAGGATACGCAGTATTTT
.	TRBV13	.	TRBJ2-5	CASSSGDHQETQYF	TGTGCCAGCAGCTCGGGGGACCACCAAGAGACCCAGTACTTC
TRBD1	TRBV19	few	TRBJ2-7	CASKGSRLGTGELYEQYF	TGTGCCAGTAAAGGAAGTCGGCTCGGGACAGGGGAACTCTACGAGCAGTACTTC
TRBD2	TRBV9	few	TRBJ2-6	CASSVASGRYSGANVLTF	TGTGCCAGCAGCGTAGCTAGCGGGAGATACTCTGGGGCCAACGTCCTGACTTTC
.	TRBV27	.	TRBJ1-4	CASSFGGTPNEKLFF	TGTGCCAGCAGTTTTGGCGGGACACCGAATGAAAAACTGTTTTTT
.	TRBV7-9	few	TRBJ2-7	CASSPRDAASYEQYF	TGTGCCAGCAGCCCCCGGGACGCCGCCTCCTACGAGCAGTACTTC
.	TRBV29-1	.	TRBJ1-2	CSVDDPGDRLNYGYTF	TGCAGCGTTGATGATCCGGGGGACCGCCTTAACTATGGCTACACCTTC
.	TRBV4-2	few	TRBJ2-2	CASSQVPLGNTGELFF	TGTGCCAGCAGCCAAGTCCCATTGGGGAACACCGGGGAGCTGTTTTTT
.	TRBV7-9	.	TRBJ1-1	CASSLEWEAFF	TGTGCCAGCAGCTTAGAGTGGGAAGCTTTCTTT
.	TRBV5-4	few	TRBJ2-3	CASSSGEDTQYF	TGTGCCAGCAGCTCTGGGGAAGATACGCAGTATTTT
.	TRBV4-1	.	TRBJ1-6	CASSQEIYSYNSPLHF	TGCGCCAGCAGCCAAGAAATTTACTCCTATAATTCACCCCTCCACTTT
.	TRBV12-3/TRBV12-4	.	TRBJ2-3	CASSFTGRVDAQYF	TGTGCCAGCAGCTTCACCGGGAGAGTAGATGCGCAGTATTTT
.	TRBV11-2	once	TRBJ1-1	CASSPSERGTEAFF	TGTGCCAGCAGCCCCTCGGAAAGAGGCACTGAAGCTTTCTTT
.	TRBV10-3	many	TRBJ2-3	CAISDTEGGARDTQYF	TGTGCCATCAGCGACACTGAGGGGGGGGCCCGGGATACGCAGTATTTT
.	TRBV3-1	.	TRBJ2-7	CASSPLSNYYEQYF	TGTGCCAGCAGCCCTTTATCGAACTATTACGAGCAGTACTTC
.	TRBV25-1	.	TRBJ2-7	CASSGRGTYEQYF	TGTGCCAGCAGTGGTCGGGGAACGTACGAGCAGTACTTC
.	TRBV7-9	.	TRBJ1-2	CASSLAVDLNCGYTF	TGTGCCAGCAGCCTAGCTGTGGATCTTAACTGTGGCTACACCTTC
.	TRBV3-1	.	TRBJ2-1	CASSQEQVYEQFF	TGTGCCAGCAGCCAAGAACAAGTCTATGAGCAGTTCTTC
.	TRBV7-2	.	TRBJ1-4	CASSWGGLTTNEKLFF	TGTGCCAGCAGCTGGGGGGGCCTCACAACTAATGAAAAACTGTTTTTT
.	TRBV7-9	few	TRBJ1-2	CASSRGSSRGSNYGYTF	TGTGCCAGCAGCCGCGGAAGTTCTCGGGGTTCCAACTATGGCTACACCTTC
.	TRBV27	few	TRBJ1-4	CASSLSSVDEKLFF	TGTGCCAGCAGTTTATCGTCAGTAGATGAAAAACTGTTTTTT
.	TRBV7-2	few	TRBJ1-2	CASSLFDKDGYTF	TGTGCCAGCAGCTTATTTGATAAGGATGGCTACACCTTC
TRBD2	TRBV7-6	.	TRBJ2-7	CASSLDLGLAEIYEQYF	TGTGCCAGCAGCTTAGACCTTGGACTAGCGGAGATCTACGAGCAGTACTTC
TRBD1	TRBV28	few	TRBJ2-4	CACQGALKTKNIQYF	TGTGCCTGTCAGGGGGCCCTCAAAACCAAAAACATTCAGTACTTC
TRBD1	TRBV28	.	TRBJ2-5	CASSLWRDRGQTQYF	TGTGCCAGCAGTTTATGGAGGGACAGGGGTCAGACCCAGTACTTC
.	TRBV6-5	.	TRBJ1-6	CASKFGVDSPLHF	TGTGCCAGCAAGTTTGGGGTAGATTCACCCCTCCACTTT
TRBD1	TRBV29-1	.	TRBJ2-7	CSVEWTGKAEQYF	TGCAGCGTTGAATGGACAGGGAAGGCCGAGCAGTACTTC
.	TRBV7-2	few	TRBJ2-4	CASSGQARDKNIQYF	TGTGCCAGCAGCGGCCAGGCGCGGGACAAAAACATTCAGTACTTC
.	TRBV12-3/TRBV12-4	.	TRBJ2-5	CASSKLAATQYF	TGTGCCAGCAGTAAACTAGCTGCGACCCAGTACTTC
TRBD2	TRBV7-2	.	TRBJ2-7	CASGTSGPYEQYF	TGTGCCAGTGGGACTAGCGGACCCTACGAGCAGTACTTC
TRBD1	TRBV12-3/TRBV12-4	.	TRBJ1-1	CASSWDREAFF	TGTGCCAGCAGCTGGGACAGGGAAGCTTTCTTT
.	TRBV28	few	TRBJ2-2	CASSPRDGAKGELFF	TGTGCCAGCAGTCCCCGGGACGGTGCTAAGGGGGAGCTGTTTTTT
.	TRBV10-3	.	TRBJ2-1	CAVRGGIYNEQFF	TGTGCCGTCAGGGGCGGGATTTACAATGAGCAGTTCTTC
.	TRBV6-2/TRBV6-3	few	TRBJ2-5	CATRGVKTQYF	TGTGCCACCAGGGGAGTAAAGACCCAGTACTTC
.	TRBV6-5	few	TRBJ2-1	CASSPSGSREIFNEQFF	TGTGCCAGCAGCCCCTCGGGAAGCAGGGAAATATTCAATGAGCAGTTCTTC
TRBD1	TRBV20-1	.	TRBJ2-2	CSARGQGNPGELFF	TGCAGTGCTAGGGGACAGGGGAACCCCGGGGAGCTGTTTTTT
TRBD1	TRBV12-3/TRBV12-4	few	TRBJ1-4	CASSQDRGGEKLFF	TGTGCCAGCAGTCAAGACAGGGGAGGCGAAAAACTGTTTTTT
.	TRBV2	.	TRBJ2-2	CASSTTPWGELFF	TGTGCCAGCAGTACGACCCCGTGGGGGGAGCTGTTTTTT
TRBD2	TRBV29-1	.	TRBJ2-3	CSAPTSGRGVDTQYF	TGCAGCGCCCCGACTAGCGGGAGGGGTGTAGATACGCAGTATTTT
TRBD1	TRBV12-3/TRBV12-4	.	TRBJ1-3	CASSMDRGDGNTIYF	TGTGCCAGCAGTATGGACAGGGGCGACGGAAACACCATATATTTT
.	TRBV27	few	TRBJ1-2	CASSLRRGGGYTF	TGTGCCAGCAGTTTACGGAGAGGAGGCGGCTACACCTTC